Listed here are 3 T cell receptor beta chains from one sample, sequenced in a study of blood T cells in healthy people across ages. A sample-barcoded 5' primer and a J-beta primer mix were used in a second PCR of roughly 7 to 11 cycles. In TCRdb, the 5' RACE reads were re-called with MiXCR into one record per CDR3 protein. The sample yields 1.5 million to 1.8 million distinct CDR3 sequences, approximately 43% seen once. The specimen was blood. These receptors were taken from a woman aged 18 to 35 in good health.

This chain links TRBV10-2 with TRBJ1-6; D is uncertain. The CDR3 length is 12 residues. The germline V gene encodes CDR1 WSHSY and CDR2 SAAADI. V lost 2 bases and J lost 11, with 7 bases in between. DNA of the CDR3: TGCGCCAGCAGTGAGGCGAATGCACCCCTCCACTTT. It encodes CASSEANAPLHF.

This clonotype was seen more than once but under ten times. The chain joins TRBV6-5 to TRBJ1-4; 9 bases fit TRBD1. Germline CDR1 and CDR2: MNHEY and SVGAGI. The CDR3 runs 16 residues. Unmatched junction bases numbered 8, after V lost 6 bases and J lost 3 bases. CDR3 loop: CASRSSGTGSNEKLFF. Here the CDR3 DNA reads TGTGCCAGCAGGTCATCGGGGACAGGGTCTAATGAAAAACTGTTTTTT.

The chain links TRBV12-3 or TRBV12-4 to TRBJ2-6; D is unresolved. Trimming took 4 bases from V and 2 from J, leaving 3 bases between them. CDR3 length: 13 residues. CDR3 residues: CASSWAGANVLTF. In nucleotides, the CDR3 is TGTGCCAGCAGTTGGGCTGGGGCCAACGTCCTGACTTTC.